These 3 T cell receptor beta chains were all obtained from the same sample, sequenced in a study of post-analysis software for immune sequencing data. These receptors lack a known antigen. cDNA libraries of TCR beta carried unique molecular identifiers. One entry per CDR3 protein, called by TCRdb with MiXCR from the PCR reads. The table has hundreds of thousands of distinct CDR3 sequences, roughly three fifths seen once. The study, taken as a whole, reports: In patients, roughly 5 TRBV segments were more frequent than in controls, with TRBV5-6, TRBV5-1 and TRBV20-1 among them.

The sample comprised blood. These receptors all stem from a girl aged 2 to 10 with multiple sclerosis.

V gene TRBV5-1 combines with J gene TRBJ1-6; tentatively, D is TRBD1 (6 bases). Germline-derived CDR1 and CDR2 are SGHRS and YFSETQ. Trimming removed 0 bases from V and 16 bases from J, with 23 bases in between. There are 16 residues in the CDR3. In DNA, the CDR3 is TGCGCCAGCAGCTTGGCCGGAGGGACATCCCCGTCGAGGCTCCACTTT. Protein sequence: CASSLAGGTSPSRLHF.

The CDR3 is CASSPFSDYGYTF. CDR3 nucleotides: TGTGCCAGCAGCCCATTCTCTGACTATGGCTACACCTTC. This chain connects TRBV12-3 or TRBV12-4 to TRBJ1-2; D remains unclear. This CDR3 comprises 13 residues. The ends were cut back, 6 bases at V and 3 bases at J, with 11 bases in the middle.

The chain links TRBV11-2 to TRBJ2-3; tentatively, D is TRBD2 (6 bases). CDR3 length: 21 amino acids. Germline V gene lookup returns CDR1 SGHAT and CDR2 FQNNGV. V was shortened by 5 bases and J by 0 bases, with 30 bases between the two germline ends. In DNA form, the CDR3 reads TGTGCCAGCAGCAATGGCCGGGGCGGGGCTCGGTTAACGGACAGCACAGATACGCAGTATTTT. It translates to CASSNGRGGARLTDSTDTQYF.